The 12 T cell receptor beta chains reported below all come from one sample, sequenced in a study of OX40 agonist ivuxolimab in advanced cancers. The protocol was immunoSEQ multiplex PCR, while the TCRdb copy is restricted to in-frame clones and leaves out a portion. This sample yields 45,000 to 55,000 clones, of which around 81% are seen a single time; almost 6.5% belongs to the top ten. The sequencing here drew on CD4+ or CD8+ T cells sorted from blood, taken in a trial of the OX40 agonist ivuxolimab. These receptors were obtained from an adult with an advanced solid tumor such as melanoma, head and neck, liver or kidney cancer.

The V and J genes are TRBV6-5 and TRBJ1-1; 9 bases line up with TRBD1. This CDR3 spans 13 amino acids. Losses at the gene ends were 6 bases for V and 3 bases for J; bases not matched to a gene: 2. Germline-derived CDR1 and CDR2 are MNHEY and SVGAGI. The CDR3 DNA is TGTGCCAGCAGGGGACAGGGACACACTGAAGCTTTCTTT. Translating it yields CASRGQGHTEAFF.

The chain joins TRBV6-5 to TRBJ1-3; possibly TRBD1 for D (6 bases). V dropped 10 bases and J dropped 0 bases, with 13 bases sitting between them. The CDR3 covers 14 residues. Germline V gene data show CDR1 as MNHEY and CDR2 as SVGAGI. The CDR3 is CATLGQNSGNTIYF. The CDR3, as DNA: TGTGCCACACTTGGACAGAACTCTGGAAACACCATATATTTT.

The chain recombines TRBV11-2 with TRBJ1-1, with 10 bases identical to TRBD1. This CDR3 has 15 residues. CDR1 is SGHAT and CDR2 is FQNNGV in the germline V gene. Trimming removed 5 bases from V and 2 bases from J; junction bases left unmatched: 5. The CDR3 loop reads CASSLSTGGNTEAFF. The CDR3 nucleotides read TGTGCCAGCAGCCTTTCGACAGGGGGCAACACTGAAGCTTTCTTT.

The chain uses TRBV4-1 and TRBJ2-4; D might be TRBD1 (5 bases). V was pared by 3 bases and J by 0 bases, with 9 bases between. This CDR3 contains 15 residues. Germline CDR1 reads MGHRA; CDR2 reads YSYEKL. In nucleotides, the CDR3 is TGCGCCAGCAGCCACGACAGCTTAGCCAAAAACATTCAGTACTTC. Amino acid sequence: CASSHDSLAKNIQYF.

This clone showed up just a few times. This sequence joins TRBV7-7 and TRBJ2-3; D call uncertain. Per the germline V gene, CDR1 is SSHAT and CDR2 is FNYEAQ (reference sequence). Trimming shortened V by 6 bases and J by 5 bases, and 12 bases separated the two germline ends. CDR3 length: 13 amino acids. The chain's CDR3 is CASSFVVGDTQYF. The CDR3 coding sequence is TGTGCCAGCAGTTTTGTAGTCGGAGATACGCAGTATTTT.

V is TRBV27 and J is TRBJ1-5; D is undetermined. Germline assignment: CDR1 MNHEY and CDR2 SMNVEV (reference sequence). V dropped 4 bases and J dropped 4 bases, with 5 bases sitting between them. The CDR3 is 12 amino acids. The CDR3 region is CASSSLNQPQHF. The CDR3 DNA reads TGTGCCAGCAGTTCTTTAAATCAGCCCCAGCATTTT.

The chain links TRBV7-2 to TRBJ1-1; D remains ambiguous. Deletions cut 3 bases from V and 4 bases from J, with 12 bases between. CDR1 SGHTA and CDR2 FQGNSA come from the germline V gene. This CDR3 is built from 14 residues. The CDR3 protein is CASSFSSGFTEAFF. The CDR3 DNA follows: TGTGCCAGCAGCTTTTCTTCGGGGTTCACTGAAGCTTTCTTT.

This chain joins TRBV9 and TRBJ2-7; D may be TRBD2 (6 bases). Per the germline V gene, CDR1 is SGDLS and CDR2 is YYNGEE. The ends were cut back, 1 base at V and 3 bases at J, with 11 bases in the middle. The CDR3 spans 14 residues. The CDR3 nucleotides read TGTGCCAGCAGCGTAAGCGGGTTGAACTACGAGCAGTACTTC. Its protein product is CASSVSGLNYEQYF.

The chain employs TRBV21-1 and TRBJ1-5; TRBD1, as called in the table, went unchecked against the DNA. TRBV21-1 is flagged as a pseudogene. There are 18 residues in the CDR3. The CDR3 spells CASSKEKRDNMGNQPQHF. CDR3 bases: TGTGCCAGCAGCAAAGAAAAACGGGACAATATGGGCAATCAGCCCCAGCATTTT.

This chain connects TRBV4-2 to TRBJ2-7; 8 bases fit TRBD1. This CDR3 contains 14 residues. The germline V gene has CDR1 LGHNA and CDR2 YNFKEQ. Trimming removed 1 base from V and 6 bases from J; junction bases left unmatched: 5. The CDR3 bases are TGTGCCAGCAGCCAAGGGCAGGGGGCGGGCGAGCAGTACTTC. This sequence encodes CASSQGQGAGEQYF.

J is TRBJ2-1 and V is TRBV11-3; the match to TRBD2 covers 13 bases. Germline loops: CDR1 SGHNT, CDR2 YENEEA. V lost 4 bases and J lost 9; bases outside the gene matches: 6. The length of the CDR3 is 15 residues. The CDR3 nucleotides are TGTGCCAGCAGCTCCCGGACTAGCGGGAGTGGTGAGCAGTTCTTC. Amino acids: CASSSRTSGSGEQFF.

The CDR3 DNA follows: TGTGCCAGCAGCTTAGCGGGGGCCCTCAATGAGCAGTTCTTC. Translated, it gives CASSLAGALNEQFF. The chain has TRBV7-6 and TRBJ2-1, with a possible D match to TRBD1 (6 bases). There are 14 residues in the CDR3. Germline values: CDR1 SGHVS, CDR2 FNYEAQ. V was pared by 0 bases and J by 6 bases, with 9 bases between.